The rows below give T cell receptor beta chains drawn from one sample of a study of glioma-infiltrating T cells after dendritic cell vaccination. Repertoires were generated with immunoSEQ multiplex PCR, while TCRdb's copy carries only in-frame clones and drops some. This table holds about 30,000 clones, approximately 90% found once. The sample consisted of blood, taken before dendritic cell vaccination. The source of these receptors is a human donor with glioblastoma. The conserved cysteine and the conserved F or W are not part of the CDR3 here. Each record gives: V gene, J gene, CDR3 protein.

>TRBV7-9|TRBJ2-3
ASSQLAGIVTDTQY
>TRBV5-1|TRBJ2-3
ASSLVGADTQY
>TRBV2|TRBJ2-7
ASSGSSGEQY
>TRBV14|TRBJ1-2
ASSRDRAYGYT
>TRBV27|NA
ASLLLLRDTSYEQY
>TRBV4-1|TRBJ2-1
ASSQVSGAGEQF
>TRBV7-8|TRBJ2-6
ASSLEVQGGANVLT
>TRBV5-1|TRBJ2-7
ASSPARLAAYEQY
>TRBV7-9|TRBJ2-5
ASSFSETQY
>TRBV2|TRBJ1-6
ASTALRGQGSPLH
>TRBV23-1|TRBJ2-7
ASSQRSLY
>TRBV9|TRBJ2-7
AHSGGATYYEQY
>TRBV11-3|TRBJ2-1
ASPLRAGGEQF
>TRBV19|TRBJ2-5
ASSQAGVRETQY
>TRBV7-2|TRBJ1-2
ASSFTSGTGGLSSYGYT
>TRBV12-5|TRBJ2-3
ASGPGQGSTDTQY
>TRBV27|TRBJ1-1
ASTRTGRRNTEAF
>TRBV4-2|TRBJ1-4
ASSHRTGGFEKLF
>TRBV20-1|TRBJ2-1
SARENYEQF
>TRBV4-1|TRBJ2-1
ASSQETTSGGQNEQF
>TRBV4-1|TRBJ2-2
ASSQVRPPRTGELF
>TRBV7-9|TRBJ2-2
ASSSVTGELF
>TRBV27|TRBJ1-5
ASSVVQGGQPQH
>TRBV23-1|TRBJ2-1
ASSLPGGLNNEQF
>TRBV28|TRBJ1-2
ASSLTGQYYGYT
>TRBV30|TRBJ1-5
AWTQGVGNQPQH
>TRBV11-2|TRBJ2-1
ASSIQGAGEQF
>TRBV11-2|TRBJ1-6
ASSLGQSSYNSPLH
>TRBV18|TRBJ1-2
ASSPADRRPANYGYT
>TRBV10-2|TRBJ1-5
ASSDAGQFNQPQH
>TRBV21-1|TRBJ1-6
ASSGLGTDNSPLH
>TRBV19|TRBJ1-4
ASTQAVGNEKLF
>TRBV30|TRBJ2-5
AWSVSGGVGTQY